These 17 T cell receptor beta chains were sequenced from one sample in a study of blood T cell repertoires in COVID-19. Clones were read by immunoSEQ multiplex PCR, and TCRdb kept only the in-frame ones, dropping some. The sample consists of fewer than 85,000 clones, about 93% of them appearing once. Source material: peripheral blood. These receptors came from a human donor in a cohort sampled during active COVID-19.

The chain employs TRBV29-1 and TRBJ1-1; D is undetermined. Germline lookup yields CDR1 SQVTM and CDR2 ANQGSEA. This CDR3 is 18 amino acids long. Deletions cut 6 bases from V and 1 base from J, with 27 bases between. Written as DNA, the CDR3 is TGCAGCGTCCAAATGTTCTCAACTTACGTACTAACGAACACTGAAGCTTTCTTT. Protein product: CSVQMFSTYVLTNTEAFF.

This chain connects TRBV23-1 to TRBJ2-5, with no clear D. TRBV23-1 is labeled an ORF, and its function is uncertain. The CDR3 has 13 amino acids. Trimming shortened V by 0 bases and J by 5 bases, and 7 bases separated the two germline ends. CDR3 in amino acids: CASSQSVRETQYF. The CDR3 DNA is TGCGCCAGCAGTCAATCGGTCCGGGAGACCCAGTACTTC.

V is TRBV2 and J is TRBJ1-5, with TRBD1 identical over 9 bases. Looked up from germline, CDR1 is SNHLY and CDR2 is FYNNEI. V trimming: 7 bases; J trimming: 0 bases; junction bases outside the gene matches: 1. The CDR3 is made up of 14 amino acids. CDR3 coding DNA: TGTGCCAGCAACAGGGGGCATAGCAATCAGCCCCAGCATTTT. Protein sequence: CASNRGHSNQPQHF.

The chain links TRBV10-3 to TRBJ1-2; 8 bases agree with TRBD1. The CDR3 length is 16 residues. Losses at the gene ends were 4 bases for V and 1 base for J; bases not matched to a gene: 8. CDR1 is ENHRY, CDR2 SYGVKD, per germline. The CDR3: CAISAGGTGGNYGYTF. CDR3 DNA: TGTGCCATCAGTGCTGGGGGGACAGGAGGTAACTATGGCTACACCTTC.

The chain links TRBV2 to TRBJ1-6; 8 nucleotides align to TRBD1. The CDR3 consists of 18 residues. Losses at the gene ends were 1 base for V and 6 bases for J; bases not matched to a gene: 11. CDR1 SNHLY and CDR2 FYNNEI come from the germline V gene. CDR3 sequence: CASSEGGTGVGFNSPLHF. DNA for the CDR3: TGTGCCAGCAGTGAAGGTGGGACAGGAGTAGGTTTTAATTCACCCCTCCACTTT.

This chain connects TRBV21-1 to TRBJ2-7; the listed D gene, TRBD1, was not tested against the DNA. TRBV21-1 is classified as a pseudogene. The CDR3 sequence is 14 residues long. This CDR3 reads CASGPRDTLHEQYF. The DNA for the CDR3 is TGTGCCAGCGGCCCCCGGGACACATTGCACGAGCAGTACTTC.

The J gene is TRBJ2-7, the V gene TRBV7-8; tentatively, D is TRBD1 (6 bases). The CDR3 contains 12 residues. Trimming left V 5 bases short and J 5 bases short, with 10 bases between. Germline V CDR1 and CDR2: SGHVS, FQNEAQ. This CDR3 is CASSHRDHEQYF. DNA of the CDR3: TGTGCCAGCAGCCACAGGGACCACGAGCAGTACTTC.

The rearrangement links TRBV2 to TRBJ2-6; a possible D gene is TRBD1 (6 bases). Germline V gene sequence: CDR1 SNHLY, CDR2 FYNNEI. V lost 6 bases to trimming and J lost 1 base, with 13 bases between them. The CDR3 is 16 residues long. The CDR3 DNA follows: TGTGCCAGCAGGAAGGACAGACTATCTGGGGCCAACGTCCTGACTTTC. Protein sequence: CASRKDRLSGANVLTF.

The chain uses TRBV29-1 and TRBJ1-1; D remains ambiguous. V gave up 1 base and J gave up 0 bases, with 15 bases separating them. The length of the CDR3 is 16 residues. Looked up from germline, CDR1 is SQVTM and CDR2 is ANQGSEA. CDR3 in DNA: TGCAGCGTTGAAGCGATCCGCGGCAGTGTGAACACTGAAGCTTTCTTT. This translates into CSVEAIRGSVNTEAFF.

V is TRBV24-1 and J is TRBJ1-2, with 7 bases fitting TRBD1. From germline, CDR1 is KGHDR and CDR2 SFDVKD. V shed 7 bases and J 6 bases; nucleotides not matched to a gene: 7. CDR3 size: 13 residues. CDR3 sequence: CATRDRALNGYTF. In DNA, the CDR3 is TGTGCCACCAGAGACAGGGCGTTGAATGGCTACACCTTC.

The gene calls are TRBV5-1 and TRBJ1-2; D possibly corresponds to TRBD1 (6 bases). This CDR3 comprises 14 residues. Germline CDR1 SGHRS, CDR2 YFSETQ. The V end lost 4 bases, the J end lost 2 bases, and 12 bases lay between the germline ends. The CDR3 spells CASSTGQRNYGYTF. The DNA for the CDR3 is TGCGCCAGCAGCACCGGACAGAGGAACTATGGCTACACCTTC. Full variable domain (outside the CDR3, taken from reference TRBV5-1 and TRBJ1-2): KAGVTQTPRYLIKTRGQQVTLSCSPISGHRSVSWYQQTPGQGLQFLFEYFSETQRNKGNFPGRFSGRQFSNSRSEMNVSTLELGDSALYLCASSTGQRNYGYTFGSGTRLTVV.

The chain uses TRBV18 and TRBJ1-1, with 7 bases aligning to TRBD1. The junction had 4 bases not matched to a gene; V was cut back by 5 bases and J by 1 base. The CDR3 is made up of 14 amino acids. Germline CDR1 reads KGHSH; CDR2 reads LQKENI. The CDR3 reads CASSVGQENTEAFF. The DNA for the CDR3 is TGTGCCAGCTCAGTAGGACAGGAGAACACTGAAGCTTTCTTT.

This rearrangement joins TRBV5-6 to TRBJ1-1; unclear D gene. Germline lookup yields CDR1 SGHDT and CDR2 YYEEEE. This CDR3 spans 14 amino acids. The germline V and J ends were trimmed by 2 bases and 0 bases, with 8 bases remaining between them. The CDR3 DNA reads TGTGCCAGCAGCTTACCAGACATGAACACTGAAGCTTTCTTT. It translates to CASSLPDMNTEAFF. Full variable domain (remainder filled in from reference TRBV5-6 and TRBJ1-1): DAGVTQSPTHLIKTRGQQVTLRCSPKSGHDTVSWYQQALGQGPQFIFQYYEEEERQRGNFPDRFSGHQFPNYSSELNVNALLLGDSALYLCASSLPDMNTEAFFGQGTRLTVV.

The CDR3 is CASSLGRDYGYTF. The CDR3 DNA reads as TGTGCCAGCAGCTTGGGCAGGGACTATGGCTACACCTTC. V usage is TRBV13 and J usage is TRBJ1-2, with a tentative D call TRBD1 (5 bases). The ends were cut back, 3 bases at V and 3 bases at J, with 8 bases in the middle. This CDR3 has 13 residues. Germline CDR1 PRHDT, CDR2 FYEKMQ (reference sequence).

This clone turned up a few times. The gene calls are TRBV3-1 (or the pseudogene TRBV3-2) and TRBJ1-5; 8 bases line up with TRBD1. Germline V gives CDR1 LGHDT, CDR2 YNNKEL (reference sequence). The CDR3 loop spans 15 amino acids. V shed 0 bases, J shed 7 bases, and the junction held 5 bases outside the gene matches. The CDR3 DNA follows: TGTGCCAGCAGCCAAGATGGAACAGGGGGGCAGCCCCAGCATTTT. Translating gives CASSQDGTGGQPQHF.

V gene TRBV7-9 combines with J gene TRBJ2-7; D is unresolved. The CDR3 is made up of 13 amino acids. Germline-derived CDR1 and CDR2 are SEHNR and FQNEAQ (reference sequence). Trimming left V 5 bases short and J 4 bases short, with 12 bases between. The CDR3 DNA is TGTGCCAGCAGCCGCGGCGGAGCTTACGAGCAGTACTTC. Protein product: CASSRGGAYEQYF. Looking up the rest from reference TRBV7-9 and TRBJ2-7 gives the full variable domain: DTGVSQNPRHKITKRGQNVTFRCDPISEHNRLYWYRQTLGQGPEFLTYFQNEAQLEKSRLLSDRFSAERPKGSFSTLEIQRTEQGDSAMYLCASSRGGAYEQYFGPGTRLTVT.

The chain links TRBV3-1 (or the pseudogene TRBV3-2) to TRBJ1-2, with 8 bases aligning to TRBD1. The V and J ends lost 4 bases and 0 bases, in that order; junction bases with no gene match: 7. CDR1 is LGHDT, CDR2 YNNKEL, per germline (reference sequence). The CDR3 is 16 amino acids. The CDR3 loop is CASSPDRVRANYGYTF. CDR3 DNA: TGTGCCAGCAGCCCGGACAGGGTGAGGGCTAACTATGGCTACACCTTC.